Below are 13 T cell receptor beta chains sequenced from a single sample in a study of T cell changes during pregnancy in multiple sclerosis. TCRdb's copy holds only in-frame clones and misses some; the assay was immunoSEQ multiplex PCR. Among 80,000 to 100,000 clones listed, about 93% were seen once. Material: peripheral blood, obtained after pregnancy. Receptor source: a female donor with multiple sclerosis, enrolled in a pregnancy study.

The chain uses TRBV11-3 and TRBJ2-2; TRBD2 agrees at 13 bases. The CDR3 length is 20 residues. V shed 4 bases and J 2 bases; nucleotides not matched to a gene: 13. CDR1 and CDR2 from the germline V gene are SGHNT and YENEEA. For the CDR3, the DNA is TGTGCCAGCAGCTCACAGACTAGCGGGAGGTTCCCCTTAAACACCGGGGAGCTGTTTTTT. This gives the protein CASSSQTSGRFPLNTGELFF. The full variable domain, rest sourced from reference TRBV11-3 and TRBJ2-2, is EAGVVQSPRYKIIEKKQPVAFWCNPISGHNTLYWYLQNLGQGPELLIRYENEEAVDDSQLPKDRFSAERLKGVDSTLKIQPAELGDSAVYLCASSSQTSGRFPLNTGELFFGEGSRLTVL.

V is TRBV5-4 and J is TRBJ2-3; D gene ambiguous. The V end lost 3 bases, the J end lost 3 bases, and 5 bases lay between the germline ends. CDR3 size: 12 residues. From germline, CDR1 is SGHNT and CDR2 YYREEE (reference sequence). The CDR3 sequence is CASSSGTDTQYF. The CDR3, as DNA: TGTGCCAGCAGCTCAGGAACAGATACGCAGTATTTT.

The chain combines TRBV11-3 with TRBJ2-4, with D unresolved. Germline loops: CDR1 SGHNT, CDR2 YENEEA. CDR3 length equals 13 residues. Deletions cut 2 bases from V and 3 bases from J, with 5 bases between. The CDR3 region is CASSLNSKNIQYF. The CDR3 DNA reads TGTGCCAGCAGCTTAAACAGCAAAAACATTCAGTACTTC.

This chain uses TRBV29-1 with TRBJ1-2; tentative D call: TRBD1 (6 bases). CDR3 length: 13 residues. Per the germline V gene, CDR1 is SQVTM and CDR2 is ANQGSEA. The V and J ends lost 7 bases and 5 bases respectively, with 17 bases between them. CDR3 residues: CSAPGQNSYGYTF. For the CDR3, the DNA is TGCAGCGCACCCGGACAGAATAGTTATGGCTACACCTTC.

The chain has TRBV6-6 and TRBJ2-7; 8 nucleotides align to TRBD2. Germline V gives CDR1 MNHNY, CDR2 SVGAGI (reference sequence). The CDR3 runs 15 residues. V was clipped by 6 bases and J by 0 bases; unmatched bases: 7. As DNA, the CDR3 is TGTGCCAGCAGCCGGCGCGGGACTAGCTCCTACGAGCAGTACTTC. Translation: CASSRRGTSSYEQYF.

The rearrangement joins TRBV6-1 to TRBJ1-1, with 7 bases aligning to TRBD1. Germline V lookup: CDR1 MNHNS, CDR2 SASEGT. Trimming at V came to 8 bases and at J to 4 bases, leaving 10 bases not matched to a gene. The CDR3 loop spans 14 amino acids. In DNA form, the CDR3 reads TGTGCCAGCGGAACAGGGGCCGCTCCCACTGAAGCTTTCTTT. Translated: CASGTGAAPTEAFF.

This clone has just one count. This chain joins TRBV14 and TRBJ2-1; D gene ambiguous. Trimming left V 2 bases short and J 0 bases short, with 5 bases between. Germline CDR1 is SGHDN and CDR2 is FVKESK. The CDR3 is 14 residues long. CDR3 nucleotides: TGTGCCAGCAGCCAACCCGGCTCCTACAATGAGCAGTTCTTC. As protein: CASSQPGSYNEQFF.

CDR3 DNA sequence: TGTGCCAGCAGGACTATTTCAACCTACGAGCAGTACTTC. Translating gives CASRTISTYEQYF. The chain employs TRBV6-1 and TRBJ2-7, with TRBD2 as a possible D gene (5 bases). Trimming stripped 6 bases from V and 2 bases from J, with 11 bases between. Germline V gene sequence: CDR1 MNHNS, CDR2 SASEGT. This CDR3 contains 13 residues.

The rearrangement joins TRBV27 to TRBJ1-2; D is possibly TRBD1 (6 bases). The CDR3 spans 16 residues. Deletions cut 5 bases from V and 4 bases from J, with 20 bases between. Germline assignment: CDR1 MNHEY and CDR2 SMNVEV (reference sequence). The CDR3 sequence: CASSGRDTKTFYGYTF. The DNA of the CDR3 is TGTGCCAGCAGTGGCCGGGACACAAAAACCTTCTATGGCTACACCTTC.

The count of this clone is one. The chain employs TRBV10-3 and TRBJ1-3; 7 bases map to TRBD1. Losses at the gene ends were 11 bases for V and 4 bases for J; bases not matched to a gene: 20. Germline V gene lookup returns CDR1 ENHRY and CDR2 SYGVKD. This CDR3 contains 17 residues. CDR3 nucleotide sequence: TGTGCCTCCATGGGGGGCAGGGGGTCTGCTCGCGGAAACACCATATATTTT. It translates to CASMGGRGSARGNTIYF.

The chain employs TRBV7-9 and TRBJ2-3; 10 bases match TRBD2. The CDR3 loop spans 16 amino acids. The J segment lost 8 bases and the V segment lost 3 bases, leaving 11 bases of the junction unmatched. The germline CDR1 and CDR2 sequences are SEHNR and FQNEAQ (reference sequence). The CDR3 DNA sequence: TGTGCCAGCAGCTTCCAGAGCGGGAGGGCTTTAATTACGCAGTATTTT. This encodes CASSFQSGRALITQYF.

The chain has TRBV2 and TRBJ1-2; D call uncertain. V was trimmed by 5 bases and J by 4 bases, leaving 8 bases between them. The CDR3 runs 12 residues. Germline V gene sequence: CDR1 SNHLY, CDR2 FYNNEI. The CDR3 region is CASSNQFYGYTF. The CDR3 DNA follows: TGTGCCAGCAGTAACCAGTTCTATGGCTACACCTTC.

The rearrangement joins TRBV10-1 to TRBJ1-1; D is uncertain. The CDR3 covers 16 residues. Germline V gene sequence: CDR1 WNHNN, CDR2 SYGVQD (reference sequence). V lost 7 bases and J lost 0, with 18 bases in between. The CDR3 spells CASIVFFPELNTEAFF. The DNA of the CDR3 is TGCGCCAGCATCGTCTTTTTTCCGGAGTTGAACACTGAAGCTTTCTTT.